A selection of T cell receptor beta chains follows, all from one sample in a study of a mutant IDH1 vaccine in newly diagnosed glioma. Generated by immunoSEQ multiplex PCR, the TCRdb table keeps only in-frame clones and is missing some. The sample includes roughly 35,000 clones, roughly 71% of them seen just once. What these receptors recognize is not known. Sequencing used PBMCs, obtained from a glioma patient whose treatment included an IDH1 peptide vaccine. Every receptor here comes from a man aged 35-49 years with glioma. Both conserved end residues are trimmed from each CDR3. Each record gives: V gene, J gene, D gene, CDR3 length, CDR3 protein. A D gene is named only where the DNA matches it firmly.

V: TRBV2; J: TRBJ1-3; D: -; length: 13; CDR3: ASSEGNLSGNTIY
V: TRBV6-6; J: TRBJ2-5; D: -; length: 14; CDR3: ASSYSRTPTRETQY
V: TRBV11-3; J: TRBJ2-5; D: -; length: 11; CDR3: ASSTRTWETQY
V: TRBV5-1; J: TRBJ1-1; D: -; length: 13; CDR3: ASSNHRGVSTEAF
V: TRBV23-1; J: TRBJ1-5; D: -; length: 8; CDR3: ASSQWGTD
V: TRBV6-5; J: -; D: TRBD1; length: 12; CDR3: ASSPDRGSYEQY
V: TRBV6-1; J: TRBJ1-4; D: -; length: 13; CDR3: ASSGGPTTNEKLF
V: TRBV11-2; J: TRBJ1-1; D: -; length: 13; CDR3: ASLGGAATVTEAF
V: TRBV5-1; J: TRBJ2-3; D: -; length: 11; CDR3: ASSRPPTDTQY
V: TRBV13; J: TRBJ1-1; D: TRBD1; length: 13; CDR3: ASSPGTGGNTEAF
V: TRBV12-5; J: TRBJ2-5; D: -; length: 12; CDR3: ASGLSGGAKTQY
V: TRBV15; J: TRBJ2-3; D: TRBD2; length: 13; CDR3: ATRLAGPNTDTQY
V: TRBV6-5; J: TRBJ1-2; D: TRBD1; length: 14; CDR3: ASSYGDRDNAGGYT
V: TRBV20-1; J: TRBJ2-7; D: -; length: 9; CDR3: SARLSDEQY
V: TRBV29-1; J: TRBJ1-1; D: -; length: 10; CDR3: SAERGIPEAF
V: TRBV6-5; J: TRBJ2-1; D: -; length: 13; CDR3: ASSYTPSEVNEQF
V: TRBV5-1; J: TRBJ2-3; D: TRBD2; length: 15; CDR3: ASRPGLAGDRTDTQY
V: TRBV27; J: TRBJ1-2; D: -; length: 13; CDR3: ASSLSASSNYGYT
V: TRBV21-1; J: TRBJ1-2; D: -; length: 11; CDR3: ASSKGGVYGYT
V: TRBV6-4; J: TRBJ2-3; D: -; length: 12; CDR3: ASSDGGETDTQY
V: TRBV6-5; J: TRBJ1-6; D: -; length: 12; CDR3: ASSSRTNNSPLH
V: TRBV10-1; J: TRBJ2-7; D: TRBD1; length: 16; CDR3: ASSLGQGAAYLNYEQY
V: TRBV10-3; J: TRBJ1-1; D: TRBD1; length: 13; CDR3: AISESQGANTEAF
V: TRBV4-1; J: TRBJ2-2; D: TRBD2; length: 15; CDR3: ASSQRLAGAKTGELF
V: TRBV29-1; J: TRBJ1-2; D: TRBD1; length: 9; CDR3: SVYRGSGYT
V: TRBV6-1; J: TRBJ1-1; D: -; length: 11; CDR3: ASSAYLNTEAF
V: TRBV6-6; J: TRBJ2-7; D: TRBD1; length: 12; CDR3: ASSYADRGYEQY
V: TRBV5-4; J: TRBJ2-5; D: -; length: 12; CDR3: ASSFGQTQETQY
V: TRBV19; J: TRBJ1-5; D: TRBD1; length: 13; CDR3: ASSTTTGFNQPQH
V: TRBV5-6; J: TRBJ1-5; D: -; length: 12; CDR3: ASSLRQSHQPQH
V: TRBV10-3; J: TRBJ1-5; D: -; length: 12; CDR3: AISEEAGTQPQH
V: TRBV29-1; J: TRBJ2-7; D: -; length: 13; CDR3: SVELSGERGSEQY
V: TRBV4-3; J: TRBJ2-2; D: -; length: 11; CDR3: ASSQARAGELF
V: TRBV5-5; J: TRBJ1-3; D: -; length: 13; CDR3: ASSFDRRSGNTIY
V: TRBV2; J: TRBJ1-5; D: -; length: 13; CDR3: ASSDGVRSNQPQH
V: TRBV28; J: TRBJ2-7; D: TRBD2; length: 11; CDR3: ASRGTSSYEQY
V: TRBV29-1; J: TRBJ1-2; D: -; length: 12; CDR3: SVEVGLRNYGYT
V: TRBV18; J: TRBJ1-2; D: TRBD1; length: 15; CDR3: ASSPRETGGTNYGYT
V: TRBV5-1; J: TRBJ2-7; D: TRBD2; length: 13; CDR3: ASSPGLAVGYEQY
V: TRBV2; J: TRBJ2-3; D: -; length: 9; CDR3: ASGPGYTQY
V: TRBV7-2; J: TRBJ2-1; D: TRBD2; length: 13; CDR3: ASSRPGLAGYEQF
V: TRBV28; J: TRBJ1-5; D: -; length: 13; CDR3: ASSLLDRDNQPQH
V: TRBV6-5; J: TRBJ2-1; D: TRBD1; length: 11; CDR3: ASSVPGQNEQF
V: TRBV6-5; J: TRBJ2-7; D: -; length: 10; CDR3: ASRDDSYEQY
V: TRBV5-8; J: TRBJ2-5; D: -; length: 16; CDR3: ASSLGRGPSLSQETQY
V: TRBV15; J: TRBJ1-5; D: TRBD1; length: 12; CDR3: ATSRQGANQPQH
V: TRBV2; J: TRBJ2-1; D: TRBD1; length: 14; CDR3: ASKGQGTYSYNEQF
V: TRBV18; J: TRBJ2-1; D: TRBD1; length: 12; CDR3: ASSPGQGFNEQF
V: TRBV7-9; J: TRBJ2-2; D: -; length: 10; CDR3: ASRPNTGELF
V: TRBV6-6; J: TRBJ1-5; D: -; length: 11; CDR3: ASSLTESQPQH